Listed here is a single TCR beta chain. Data came from immunoSEQ multiplex PCR; TCRdb stores just in-frame clones and leaves some out. The data show approximately 45,000 clones, 80% to 90% seen once. V was shortened by 5 bases and J by 5 bases, with 13 bases between the two germline ends. CDR1 is SGHAT and CDR2 is FQNNGV in the germline V gene. The CDR3 consists of 14 residues. These data belong to a study of T cell changes during pregnancy in multiple sclerosis. The sequencing here drew on CD4+ T cells from peripheral blood mononuclear cells, taken before pregnancy. The sequence derives from a female donor with multiple sclerosis, enrolled in a pregnancy study. The V and J genes are TRBV11-2 and TRBJ1-5; no clear D gene. The DNA for the CDR3 is TGTGCCAGCAGCCTTAATCTAGGCGATCAGCCCCAGCATTTT. Its translation is CASSLNLGDQPQHF.